Each of the 16 T cell receptor beta chains below was sequenced from the same sample in a study of shared T cell receptors in the human thymus. Assay: immunoSEQ multiplex PCR; the TCRdb copy retains only in-frame clones and omits some. The top ten clones hold approximately 0.02% of a sample with approximately 400,000 clones, 95% of them seen once. The sample consisted of thymocytes. The receptors stem from a human donor.

The genes are TRBV28 and TRBJ2-1; the D call may be TRBD1 or TRBD2 (5 bases each). Germline V CDR1 and CDR2: MDHEN, SYDVKM. Trimming removed 6 bases at V and 7 bases at J, with 22 bases between. The CDR3 sequence is 16 residues long. CDR3 residues: CASSSFTLGRVNEQFF. Here the CDR3 DNA reads TGTGCCAGCAGCAGTTTCACGTTGGGGCGGGTGAATGAGCAGTTCTTC.

The chain combines TRBV27 with TRBJ1-5, with 8 bases fitting TRBD1. Trimming took 5 bases from V and 9 from J; bases not matched to a gene: 6. The germline V gene encodes CDR1 MNHEY and CDR2 SMNVEV (reference sequence). This CDR3 is 13 amino acids long. The CDR3 loop is CASSAWTGWPQHF. Written as DNA, the CDR3 is TGTGCCAGCAGTGCTTGGACAGGGTGGCCCCAGCATTTT.

A note on this clone: The junction does not match germline at one end; this may be a read error. This chain connects TRBV7-9 to TRBJ2-7; 9 positions match TRBD1. This CDR3 is built from 14 residues. The V gene's germline CDR1 is SEHNR and CDR2 FQNEAQ (reference sequence). CDR3 sequence reads: CASSPTQGATEQHF. The CDR3 DNA follows: TGTGCCAGCAGCCCTACACAGGGGGCGACCGAGCAGCACTTC.

This rearrangement joins TRBV28 to TRBJ2-4, with 10 nucleotides matching TRBD2. The CDR3 extends over 16 amino acids. Germline V gene data show CDR1 as MDHEN and CDR2 as SYDVKM. V lost 6 bases to trimming and J lost 8 bases; unmatched junction nucleotides: 13. The CDR3 loop reads CASSLETGTSDHIQYF. Here the CDR3 DNA reads TGTGCCAGCAGCTTAGAGACCGGGACTAGCGACCACATTCAGTACTTC.

This chain connects TRBV27 to TRBJ2-3; 9 bases fit TRBD1. This CDR3 region has 17 residues. Germline V gene lookup returns CDR1 MNHEY and CDR2 SMNVEV (reference sequence). V was clipped by 2 bases and J by 1 base; unmatched bases: 7. CDR3 loop: CASSLGGTGSCTDTQYF. CDR3 sequence (DNA): TGTGCCAGCAGTTTAGGCGGGACAGGGAGTTGCACAGATACGCAGTATTTT.

This chain uses TRBV7-8 with TRBJ2-7, with 11 bases matching TRBD2. The V gene end was trimmed by 1 base and the J gene end by 0 bases; junction bases not matched to a gene: 5. The CDR3 length is 17 residues. Germline values: CDR1 SGHVS, CDR2 FQNEAQ. The CDR3 here is CASSLGRLAGFSYEQYF. Here the CDR3 DNA reads TGTGCCAGCAGCTTAGGGAGACTAGCGGGATTCTCCTACGAGCAGTACTTC.

J is TRBJ2-7 and V is TRBV11-2, with 8 positions matching TRBD1. The germline V gene encodes CDR1 SGHAT and CDR2 FQNNGV. The CDR3 loop spans 15 amino acids. V lost 2 bases, J lost 2 bases, and 5 bases stayed unmatched. The DNA for the CDR3 is TGTGCCAGCAGCTTACAGGGGGCGACCCCCTACGAGCAGTACTTC. Encoded protein: CASSLQGATPYEQYF.

CDR3 bases: TGTGCTAGTGGGGCCATGGGGCCAGGGGAGATGAACACTGAAGCTTTCTTT. Translation: CASGAMGPGEMNTEAFF. The chain combines TRBV12-5 with TRBJ1-1; a weak D match, TRBD1 (6 bases). The V gene's germline CDR1 is LGHNT and CDR2 FRNRAP. The CDR3 has 17 amino acids. Trimming left V 6 bases short and J 0 bases short, with 20 bases between.

The chain has TRBV15 and TRBJ2-1, with D possibly matching TRBD1 (5 bases). Trimming took 3 bases from V and 2 from J, leaving 8 bases between them. CDR1 is LNHNV, CDR2 YYDKDF, per germline (reference sequence). This CDR3 region has 14 residues. CDR3 residues: CATSRSTAYNEQFF. The CDR3 bases are TGTGCCACCAGCAGGTCGACAGCCTACAATGAGCAGTTCTTC.

This clone was counted once. J is TRBJ1-1 and V is TRBV6-6, with no clear D. The CDR3 consists of 14 residues. Germline-derived CDR1 and CDR2 are MNHNY and SVGAGI (reference sequence). V was clipped by 7 bases and J by 1 base, with 13 bases between them. The CDR3 is CASTRGSPNTEAFF. DNA for the CDR3: TGTGCCAGCACCCGGGGATCCCCGAACACTGAAGCTTTCTTT.

The V call is TRBV6-5, the J call TRBJ2-1; 7 nucleotides align to TRBD2. Germline V gene lookup returns CDR1 MNHEY and CDR2 SVGAGI. This CDR3 comprises 16 residues. The junction had 8 bases not matched to a gene; V was cut back by 4 bases and J by 2 bases. The CDR3 spells CASSSGGSSPYNEQFF. CDR3 bases: TGTGCCAGCAGTTCGGGCGGGAGTAGCCCCTACAATGAGCAGTTCTTC.

The chain uses TRBV5-6 and TRBJ2-7; D remains ambiguous. Per germline, CDR1 SGHDT and CDR2 YYEEEE. Trimming pared 0 bases from V and 7 bases from J, leaving 11 bases between. This CDR3 has 13 amino acids. CDR3 sequence reads: CASSLEARWEQYF. The CDR3 bases are TGTGCCAGCAGCTTGGAGGCTCGTTGGGAGCAGTACTTC. The whole variable domain, remainder taken from reference TRBV5-6 and TRBJ2-7, is DAGVTQSPTHLIKTRGQQVTLRCSPKSGHDTVSWYQQALGQGPQFIFQYYEEEERQRGNFPDRFSGHQFPNYSSELNVNALLLGDSALYLCASSLEARWEQYFGPGTRLTVT.

The table lists this clone with a count of one. The rearrangement links TRBV19 to TRBJ2-1; 12 positions agree with TRBD2. CDR3 length: 17 residues. V was clipped by 3 bases and J by 2 bases; unmatched bases: 5. Per germline, CDR1 LNHDA and CDR2 SQIVND (reference sequence). CDR3 bases: TGTGCCAGTAGTATTTGGAGACTAGCGGGAGCCTACAATGAGCAGTTCTTC. Its translation is CASSIWRLAGAYNEQFF.

The table lists this clone with a count of one. This CDR3 is CASSQSRRDIQHQPQHF. The CDR3 coding sequence is TGCGCCAGCAGTCAGTCGCGCCGGGACATTCAGCATCAGCCCCAGCATTTT. The J gene is TRBJ1-5, the V gene TRBV23-1, with D tentatively TRBD1 (6 bases). TRBV23-1 is an ORF for which the function is uncertain. The CDR3 totals 17 residues. V dropped 3 bases and J dropped 5 bases, with 20 bases sitting between them.

The V call is TRBV28, the J call TRBJ2-7; D might be TRBD2 (5 bases). This CDR3 has 13 amino acids. Germline V gene sequence: CDR1 MDHEN, CDR2 SYDVKM. The ends were cut back, 11 bases at V and 1 base at J, with 15 bases in the middle. Here the CDR3 DNA reads TGTGCCGGAGGAAGAGGGCTTTCCTACGAGCAGTACTTC. Translation gives CAGGRGLSYEQYF.

The chain combines TRBV7-2 with TRBJ1-3; 7 nucleotides line up with TRBD1. After removal of 6 bases from V and 8 bases from J, the junction contained 4 bases not matched to a gene. This CDR3 contains 12 residues. Germline assignment: CDR1 SGHTA and CDR2 FQGNSA. The CDR3 DNA reads as TGTGCCAGCAGTTCGACAGGGCACACCATATATTTT. Its translation is CASSSTGHTIYF.